Each of the 27 T cell receptor beta chains below was sequenced from the same sample in a study of CD8 T cells in ankylosing spondylitis. No cognate antigen is known for these TCRs. Study findings and constraints: A TCR beta motif of fewer than ten highly homologous variants seemed to mark ankylosing spondylitis blood.

MiXCR was run by TCRdb on the 5' RACE reads, yielding one entry per CDR3 protein. Counted here are more than 650,000 distinct CDR3 sequences, approximately 12% occurring once; the ten biggest clones make up just over 0.5%. The sequenced material came from blood, either unsorted or a sorted T cell fraction (not recorded which). Source of these receptors: a male donor with ankylosing spondylitis.

This clonotype showed up just a few times. This sequence joins TRBV28 and TRBJ2-5, with D unclear. V was shortened by 3 bases and J by 0 bases, with 5 bases between the two germline ends. The CDR3 length is 13 residues. Germline CDR1 reads MDHEN; CDR2 reads SYDVKM. The CDR3 sequence is CASSFPNQETQYF. The CDR3 DNA reads TGTGCCAGCAGTTTCCCCAACCAAGAGACCCAGTACTTC. Filled out from reference TRBV28 and TRBJ2-5, the complete variable domain reads DVKVTQSSRYLVKRTGEKVFLECVQDMDHENMFWYRQDPGLGLRLIYFSYDVKMKEKGDIPEGYSVSREKKERFSLILESASTNQTSMYLCASSFPNQETQYFGPGTRLLVL.

V gene TRBV29-1 combines with J gene TRBJ1-2; D may be TRBD1 (6 bases). CDR1 SQVTM and CDR2 ANQGSEA come from the germline V gene. The CDR3 is 14 amino acids. V was trimmed by 2 bases and J by 7 bases, leaving 17 bases between them. CDR3 residues: CSVEYTGRVSGYTF. The CDR3 nucleotides read TGCAGCGTTGAATATACAGGGAGGGTTAGTGGCTACACCTTC.

This clonotype has only a few counts. V is TRBV20-1 and J is TRBJ1-6; unclear D gene. Trimming removed 2 bases at V and 10 bases at J, with 6 bases between. This CDR3 contains 11 residues. Germline CDR1 is DFQATT and CDR2 is SNEGSKA (reference sequence). The CDR3 nucleotides are TGCAGTGCTAGACTGGAATCACCCCTCCACTTT. Protein sequence: CSARLESPLHF.

This clonotype has only a few counts. This chain connects TRBV5-1 to TRBJ2-1, with 9 bases lining up with TRBD1. CDR1 is SGHRS, CDR2 YFSETQ, per germline. The CDR3 has 16 residues. With V trimmed by 0 bases and J by 10 bases, 11 bases remained unmatched. The CDR3 loop reads CASSLGDRVFASEQFF. The CDR3 DNA reads TGCGCCAGCAGCTTGGGGGACAGGGTGTTCGCCAGCGAGCAGTTCTTC.

This chain connects TRBV7-9 to TRBJ2-3, with TRBD2 as a possible D gene (5 bases). Germline CDR1 and CDR2: SEHNR and FQNEAQ (reference sequence). Trimming pared 5 bases from V and 2 bases from J, leaving 11 bases between. The CDR3 is 14 amino acids. In nucleotides, the CDR3 is TGTGCCAGCAGCCGAGACTATGACACAGATACGCAGTATTTT. Translation: CASSRDYDTDTQYF.

This clonotype was detected only a few times. The chain links TRBV11-1 to TRBJ2-1; D ambiguous. The CDR3 spans 12 residues. CDR1 SGHAT and CDR2 FQDESV come from the germline V gene (reference sequence). V gave up 5 bases and J gave up 6 bases, with 8 bases separating them. Written as DNA, the CDR3 is TGTGCCAGCAGCCTTCAGAGCAATGAGCAGTTCTTC. Protein product: CASSLQSNEQFF.

This clonotype was seen a few times. V usage is TRBV27 and J usage is TRBJ2-3; 7 bases line up with TRBD2. V shed 4 bases, J shed 2 bases, and the junction held 9 bases outside the gene matches. The CDR3 extends over 16 amino acids. Germline CDR1 MNHEY, CDR2 SMNVEV (reference sequence). The DNA for the CDR3 is TGTGCCAGCAGTTCACTCGGACTAGATCTCACAGATACGCAGTATTTT. Translation: CASSSLGLDLTDTQYF.

This clonotype was seen more than once but under ten times. The rearrangement joins TRBV28 to TRBJ2-2; D is possibly TRBD1 (5 bases). Germline values: CDR1 MDHEN, CDR2 SYDVKM. The V end was cut by 6 bases, the J end by 8 bases, with 16 bases between. The CDR3 sequence is 14 residues long. The CDR3 sequence: CASSLAQGEGELFF. CDR3 coding DNA: TGTGCCAGCAGCCTCGCCCAGGGTGAAGGGGAGCTGTTTTTT. Full variable domain (missing parts from reference TRBV28 and TRBJ2-2): DVKVTQSSRYLVKRTGEKVFLECVQDMDHENMFWYRQDPGLGLRLIYFSYDVKMKEKGDIPEGYSVSREKKERFSLILESASTNQTSMYLCASSLAQGEGELFFGEGSRLTVL.

The genes are TRBV20-1 and TRBJ2-2, with D uncertain. V was clipped by 0 bases and J by 1 base, with 9 bases between them. The length of the CDR3 is 15 residues. Germline V gene sequence: CDR1 DFQATT, CDR2 SNEGSKA (reference sequence). The CDR3 region is CSARDREVNTGELFF. The CDR3 nucleotides are TGCAGTGCTAGAGATCGAGAGGTGAACACCGGGGAGCTGTTTTTT.

This CDR3 is CSARDQKGFYEQYF. The CDR3, as DNA: TGCAGTGCTAGAGATCAAAAGGGATTCTACGAGCAGTACTTC. V gene TRBV20-1 combines with J gene TRBJ2-7; D not certain. V lost 0 bases to trimming and J lost 3 bases, with 12 bases between them. Germline V gives CDR1 DFQATT, CDR2 SNEGSKA (reference sequence). The CDR3 sequence is 14 residues long.

This clonotype was detected a few times. This rearrangement joins TRBV7-2 to TRBJ2-7; TRBD1 is a possible D gene (5 bases). The ends were cut back, 1 base at V and 2 bases at J, with 9 bases in the middle. CDR3 length equals 14 residues. The germline V gene encodes CDR1 SGHTA and CDR2 FQGNSA. The chain's CDR3 is CASSLELGPYEQYF. The DNA of the CDR3 is TGTGCCAGCAGCTTAGAGTTGGGGCCCTACGAGCAGTACTTC.

In this sample, this clonotype turned up a few times. The gene calls are TRBV9 and TRBJ2-5; tentative D call: TRBD2 (5 bases). This CDR3 spans 17 amino acids. V shed 2 bases and J shed 1 base, with 18 bases lying between them. Germline V gives CDR1 SGDLS, CDR2 YYNGEE. The CDR3 sequence: CASSVGGSVAFQETQYF. CDR3 in DNA: TGTGCCAGCAGCGTCGGAGGATCCGTAGCATTCCAAGAGACCCAGTACTTC.

Here the CDR3 DNA reads TGTGCCAGCAGTCGACACGGACAGGACAATGAGCAGTTCTTC. Protein sequence: CASSRHGQDNEQFF. The rearrangement uses TRBV6-5 and TRBJ2-1; 7 bases are shared with TRBD1. From germline, CDR1 is MNHEY and CDR2 SVGAGI. The CDR3 consists of 14 residues. V shed 5 bases, J shed 5 bases, and the junction held 6 bases outside the gene matches.

This clonotype was observed a few times. This chain connects TRBV24-1 to TRBJ2-5, with 9 bases aligning to TRBD1. The trim removed 4 bases at V and 5 bases at J, leaving 10 bases unmatched. Germline assignment: CDR1 KGHDR and CDR2 SFDVKD. This CDR3 contains 16 residues. CDR3 sequence reads: CATSETGTGRDETQYF. The CDR3 DNA follows: TGTGCCACCAGTGAAACCGGGACAGGGAGGGACGAGACCCAGTACTTC.

This clonotype was observed at least ten times. This chain links TRBV29-1 with TRBJ1-2; 10 bases are shared with TRBD1. V was clipped by 1 base and J by 7 bases; unmatched bases: 6. This CDR3 is built from 14 residues. Germline loops: CDR1 SQVTM, CDR2 ANQGSEA. The CDR3 region is CSVEARTGGRGYTF. CDR3 in DNA: TGCAGCGTTGAAGCGAGGACAGGGGGTCGTGGCTACACCTTC.

This clonotype came up many times. The chain recombines TRBV20-1 with TRBJ2-1; D ambiguous. The CDR3 runs to 11 residues. The V gene's germline CDR1 is DFQATT and CDR2 SNEGSKA (reference sequence). The V end was cut by 6 bases, the J end by 7 bases, with 10 bases between. CDR3 sequence (DNA): TGCAGTGCCATATCCTGGAATGAGCAGTTCTTC. The encoded protein is CSAISWNEQFF.

This clonotype was picked up many times. In nucleotides, the CDR3 is TGTGCCATCAGTGTAGCGAGCGGGGAGGGTTGGTACAATGAGCAGTTCTTC. This codes for CAISVASGEGWYNEQFF. The rearrangement uses TRBV10-3 and TRBJ2-1; 7 nucleotides line up with TRBD2. The J segment lost 4 bases and the V segment lost 4 bases, leaving 13 bases of the junction unmatched. This CDR3 contains 17 residues. The germline V gene encodes CDR1 ENHRY and CDR2 SYGVKD.

This chain uses TRBV7-2 with TRBJ2-3; TRBD1 matches 7 bases. Germline V gives CDR1 SGHTA, CDR2 FQGNSA. V shed 8 bases, J shed 6 bases, and the junction held 11 bases outside the gene matches. The CDR3 totals 14 residues. The chain's CDR3 is CASGSRDRVDTQYF. As DNA, the CDR3 is TGTGCCAGCGGCTCCCGGGACAGAGTGGATACGCAGTATTTT.

In this sample, this clonotype turned up a few times. The rearrangement uses TRBV10-3 and TRBJ2-1; D remains ambiguous. This CDR3 contains 14 residues. The V end was cut by 2 bases, the J end by 3 bases, with 8 bases between. Germline V lookup: CDR1 ENHRY, CDR2 SYGVKD. CDR3 protein: CAISEPPSYNEQFF. Written as DNA, the CDR3 is TGTGCCATCAGTGAGCCCCCCAGCTACAATGAGCAGTTCTTC.

The chain links TRBV10-3 to TRBJ1-4; 7 nucleotides agree with TRBD1. The CDR3 covers 14 residues. Trimming removed 5 bases from V and 5 bases from J; junction bases left unmatched: 5. Germline loops: CDR1 ENHRY, CDR2 SYGVKD. The CDR3 reads CAISPRGGNEKLFF. CDR3 in DNA: TGTGCCATCAGTCCCAGGGGGGGGAATGAAAAACTGTTTTTT.

The V call is TRBV28, the J call TRBJ2-3, with 10 bases lining up with TRBD2. The CDR3 is 15 residues long. CDR1 and CDR2 (germline): MDHEN, SYDVKM. The J segment lost 7 bases and the V segment lost 8 bases, leaving 12 bases of the junction unmatched. The CDR3 region has the DNA TGTGCCAGCGCCGGACTAGCGGCAGGGGGGCATACGCAGTATTTT. It translates to CASAGLAAGGHTQYF.

This clonotype was counted only a few times. The chain carries TRBV6-2 or TRBV6-3 and TRBJ2-2, with a tentative D call TRBD2 (5 bases). Trimming took off 2 bases at V and 3 bases at J, with 10 bases between the two ends. CDR3 length: 15 amino acids. Germline CDR1 and CDR2: MNHEY and SVGEGT. CDR3 in DNA: TGTGCCAGCAGTTACCGGCGGGCCGACACCGGGGAGCTGTTTTTT. Amino acids: CASSYRRADTGELFF.

This clonotype was observed a few times. V is TRBV20-1 and J is TRBJ2-3; D is uncertain. The CDR3 length is 14 residues. CDR1 and CDR2 from the germline V gene are DFQATT and SNEGSKA (reference sequence). V lost 6 bases and J 0 bases, leaving 13 bases between the germline ends. The CDR3: CSAGDPSSTDTQYF. In DNA, the CDR3 is TGCAGTGCAGGCGATCCTTCTAGCACAGATACGCAGTATTTT.

Only a few counts were recorded for this clonotype. The chain is built from TRBV20-1 and TRBJ1-4, with D unresolved. Germline V gene data show CDR1 as DFQATT and CDR2 as SNEGSKA (reference sequence). V shed 8 bases and J shed 7 bases, with 17 bases lying between them. The CDR3 is made up of 13 amino acids. The CDR3 loop reads CSTWAFEGEKLFF. The CDR3 DNA reads TGCAGTACATGGGCCTTCGAGGGTGAAAAACTGTTTTTT.

This clonotype was seen a few times. The CDR3 DNA follows: TGCGCCAGCAGGGTACAGGCCCCTACCTACGAGCAGTACTTC. Protein: CASRVQAPTYEQYF. V gene TRBV10-2 combines with J gene TRBJ2-7, with D maybe TRBD1 (5 bases). The length of the CDR3 is 14 residues. V lost 6 bases and J 2 bases, leaving 14 bases between the germline ends. Germline CDR1 WSHSY, CDR2 SAAADI.

V and J are TRBV7-9 and TRBJ1-5, with D unclear. CDR1 SEHNR and CDR2 FQNEAQ come from the germline V gene (reference sequence). Trimming took 1 base from V and 4 from J, leaving 8 bases between them. The CDR3 has 14 residues. CDR3 residues: CASSLGVENQPQHF. The CDR3 DNA reads as TGTGCCAGCAGCTTAGGGGTGGAAAATCAGCCCCAGCATTTT.

This clonotype was observed many times. This sequence joins TRBV9 and TRBJ2-2, with unresolved D. Germline V lookup: CDR1 SGDLS, CDR2 YYNGEE. The CDR3 runs 13 residues. V lost 4 bases, J lost 7 bases, and 11 bases lay in between. CDR3 nucleotide sequence: TGTGCCAGCAGCTTAGAGCCTTACGGGGAGCTGTTTTTT. Translation: CASSLEPYGELFF.